The T cell receptor beta chain under discussion was sequenced for a study of cytomegalovirus exposure and HLA in healthy donors. This clone was picked up a small number of times. The PCR ran on 60 Vbeta and 13 Jbeta primers. Libraries were prepared by immunoSEQ multiplex PCR; TCRdb keeps only in-frame clonotypes and omits some of them. The data contain roughly 200,000 clones, 65% to 80% of them singletons. The TCR originated in a man in his fifties or sixties in good health and CMV-seronegative. What was sequenced was PBMCs.

The CDR3 DNA reads TGTGCCAGCAGCCTTAGCGGGCGGGGCGGCAATGAGCAGTTCTTC. It translates to CASSLSGRGGNEQFF. The chain carries TRBV11-2 and TRBJ2-1, with TRBD2 identical over 7 bases. From germline, CDR1 is SGHAT and CDR2 FQNNGV. The CDR3 is made up of 15 amino acids. The V segment lost 5 bases and the J segment 6 bases; nucleotides outside the gene matches: 10.